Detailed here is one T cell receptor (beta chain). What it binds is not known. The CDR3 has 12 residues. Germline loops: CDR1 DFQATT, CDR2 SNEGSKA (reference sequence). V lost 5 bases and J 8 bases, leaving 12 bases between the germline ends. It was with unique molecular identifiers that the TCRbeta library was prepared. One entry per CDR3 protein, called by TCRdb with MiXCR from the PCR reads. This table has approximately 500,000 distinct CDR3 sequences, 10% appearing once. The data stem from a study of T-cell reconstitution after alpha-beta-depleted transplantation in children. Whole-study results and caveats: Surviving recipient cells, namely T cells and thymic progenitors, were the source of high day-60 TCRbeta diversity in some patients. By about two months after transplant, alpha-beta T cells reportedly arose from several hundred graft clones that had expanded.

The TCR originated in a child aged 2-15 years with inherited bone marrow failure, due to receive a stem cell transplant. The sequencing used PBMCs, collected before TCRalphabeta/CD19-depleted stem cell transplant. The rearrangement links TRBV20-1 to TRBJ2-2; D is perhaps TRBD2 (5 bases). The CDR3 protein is CSAGRDSGELFF. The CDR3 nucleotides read TGCAGTGCTGGCCGGGATTCGGGGGAGCTGTTTTTT.